This TCR beta chain derives from a study of blood T cell repertoires in COVID-19. CDR1 and CDR2 from the germline V gene are DFQATT and SNEGSKA (reference sequence). V trimming: 4 bases; J trimming: 4 bases; junction bases outside the gene matches: 9. The CDR3 is 14 amino acids. Only in-frame clones appear in the TCRdb table, and some are missing; sequencing was by immunoSEQ multiplex PCR. The table has approximately 440,000 clones, 90% seen once. The sample comprised PBMCs or T cells enriched from blood (not recorded which). J is TRBJ1-1 and V is TRBV20-1; 7 bases align to TRBD1. The sequence was obtained from a man between 18 and 29 years old who had recovered from COVID-19. CDR3: CSAIETGLFTEAFF. The CDR3 DNA reads as TGCAGTGCTATTGAGACAGGGTTATTCACTGAAGCTTTCTTT.